Listed below are T cell receptor beta chains from one sample, sequenced in a study of blood T cell repertoires in COVID-19. Libraries were prepared by immunoSEQ multiplex PCR; TCRdb keeps only in-frame clonotypes and omits some of them. This table has 250,000 to 300,000 clones, about nine tenths appearing once. The sequenced sample consisted of PBMCs or T cells enriched from blood (not recorded which). Receptor source: a woman aged 35 to 49 who had recovered from COVID-19. The CDR3 runs from the conserved cysteine through the conserved F or W. A D gene is named only where the DNA matches it firmly. Clone size, where shown, is once, few, many, or a class for clones that have expanded.

d_call: TRBD1
clone_size: .
j_call: TRBJ1-1
v_call: TRBV11-2
cdr3_nt: TGTGCCAGCAGTACAGGGGTCGGGACTGAAGCTTTCTTT
cdr3_aa: CASSTGVGTEAFF

d_call: .
clone_size: few
j_call: TRBJ2-1
v_call: TRBV7-9
cdr3_nt: TGTGCCAGCAGCCACCTCCGGGAAAACGTCAATGAGCAGTTCTTC
cdr3_aa: CASSHLRENVNEQFF

d_call: .
clone_size: .
j_call: TRBJ1-3
v_call: TRBV7-9
cdr3_nt: TGTGCCAGCAGTCCGAGGTGGGGCAAAGTCCCCTCTGGAAACACCATATATTTT
cdr3_aa: CASSPRWGKVPSGNTIYF

d_call: .
clone_size: .
j_call: TRBJ1-2
v_call: TRBV2
cdr3_nt: TGTGCCAGCAGTGAGTCAGGGGCCTATGGCTACACCTTC
cdr3_aa: CASSESGAYGYTF

d_call: .
clone_size: once
j_call: TRBJ1-5
v_call: TRBV19
cdr3_nt: TGTGCCAGTAGTATAGACCTGGAGCAGCCCCAGCATTTT
cdr3_aa: CASSIDLEQPQHF

d_call: TRBD1
clone_size: .
j_call: TRBJ1-6
v_call: TRBV30
cdr3_nt: TGTGCCTGGAGTGTACGGGCAGGGGGTAATTCACCCCTCCACTTT
cdr3_aa: CAWSVRAGGNSPLHF

d_call: TRBD2
clone_size: .
j_call: TRBJ2-1
v_call: TRBV24-1
cdr3_nt: TGTGCCACCAGTGATCCTAGCGGGAGCGACAATGAGCAGTTCTTC
cdr3_aa: CATSDPSGSDNEQFF

d_call: .
clone_size: few
j_call: TRBJ1-4
v_call: TRBV5-1
cdr3_nt: TGCGCCAGCAGCCCGGGGACAACTAATGAAAAACTGTTTTTT
cdr3_aa: CASSPGTTNEKLFF

d_call: TRBD1
clone_size: .
j_call: TRBJ1-2
v_call: TRBV7-9
cdr3_nt: TGTGCCAGCAGCTTAGCGGGACAGGGGGCTAATGGCTACACCTTC
cdr3_aa: CASSLAGQGANGYTF

d_call: .
clone_size: once
j_call: TRBJ1-1
v_call: TRBV3-1/TRBV3-2
cdr3_nt: TGTGCCAGCAGCCAAGATCGCCGGACTGAAGCTTTCTTT
cdr3_aa: CASSQDRRTEAFF

d_call: .
clone_size: .
j_call: TRBJ1-2
v_call: TRBV20-1
cdr3_nt: TGCAGTGCACATCAGACAGCTGGCTACACCTTC
cdr3_aa: CSAHQTAGYTF

d_call: .
clone_size: .
j_call: TRBJ2-3
v_call: TRBV6-2/TRBV6-3
cdr3_nt: TGTGCCAGCAGTTATTCAAGAGTTTCGTCAGATACGCAGTATTTT
cdr3_aa: CASSYSRVSSDTQYF

d_call: .
clone_size: .
j_call: TRBJ1-6
v_call: TRBV6-5
cdr3_nt: TGTGCCAGCAGTTACACGGGGTTCTCACCCCTCCACTTT
cdr3_aa: CASSYTGFSPLHF

d_call: .
clone_size: .
j_call: TRBJ1-2
v_call: TRBV7-9
cdr3_nt: TGCCCCATTTCGGACTATGGCTACACCTTC
cdr3_aa: CPISDYGYTF

d_call: .
clone_size: .
j_call: TRBJ1-2
v_call: TRBV4-1
cdr3_nt: TGCGCCAGCAGCCAGGCCCCGATCTTGAATGGCTACACCTTC
cdr3_aa: CASSQAPILNGYTF

d_call: .
clone_size: .
j_call: TRBJ2-7
v_call: TRBV19
cdr3_nt: TGTGCCAGTAGTTCCCGACGAGCCTCTCTAGCCTACGAGCAGTACTTC
cdr3_aa: CASSSRRASLAYEQYF